The clone carrying this T cell receptor beta chain was seen only a few times. Its antigen is unidentified. This entry belongs to a study of identical twins. TCRdb independently ran MiXCR on the 5' RACE reads; one entry per CDR3 protein. The sample includes just under 650,000 distinct CDR3 sequences, 7% to 7.5% of them seen just once. Whole-study results and caveats: Conclusions leaned on cross-sectional statistical analysis and did not track the same donors over time.

The same sample was also used in a study of yellow fever vaccine responses in identical twins.

The receptor's source is a woman between 18 and 29 years old in good health. The specimen was PBMCs.

CDR3 region: CASSEVLGGTQYF. The CDR3 DNA follows: TGTGCCAGCAGCGAAGTTCTCGGGGGTACGCAGTATTTT. The V gene is TRBV7-7, the J gene TRBJ2-3, with a tentative D call TRBD2 (6 bases). CDR3 length: 13 amino acids. Trimming pared 5 bases from V and 8 bases from J, leaving 14 bases between. Germline lookup yields CDR1 SSHAT and CDR2 FNYEAQ (reference sequence).